This TCR beta chain was found in a study of cytomegalovirus exposure and HLA in healthy donors. As concerns this clone: What it binds is unknown.

V trimming: 2 bases; J trimming: 6 bases; junction bases outside the gene matches: 5. CDR3 length: 13 amino acids. Germline CDR1 reads SQVTM; CDR2 reads ANQGSEA. General study results and limits: Most TCR beta V segments were productive about 90% or about 30% of the time in an earlier analysis. According to the study, roughly 160 TCR beta chains were cytomegalovirus-associated. In a later analysis, CMV-associated beta chains were mostly HLA-associated, it appeared.

PCR was performed using 60 Vbeta and 13 Jbeta primers. Generated by immunoSEQ multiplex PCR, the TCRdb table keeps only in-frame clones and is missing some. Counted here are 150,000 or so clones, 75% to 90% occurring once; the ten biggest clones make up almost 2%. The chain has TRBV29-1 and TRBJ1-2; 8 bases match TRBD1. The sample taken for sequencing was PBMCs. This receptor was taken from a woman between 18 and 29 years old in good health and CMV-seronegative. CDR3 sequence: CSVEQGASNGYTF. As DNA, the CDR3 is TGCAGCGTTGAACAGGGGGCGTCGAATGGCTACACCTTC.